Listed here are 5 T cell receptor beta chains from one sample, sequenced in a study of blood T cell repertoires in COVID-19. The data were produced by immunoSEQ multiplex PCR, yet TCRdb's version contains in-frame clones alone and is incomplete. This table has about 71,000 clones, 75% to 90% appearing once. The material sequenced was peripheral blood. The receptors were sampled from a man aged 50 to 60 with acute or convalescent COVID-19.

The chain uses TRBV28 and TRBJ1-6, with a weak D call TRBD1 (6 bases). The CDR3 is made up of 19 amino acids. The V end was cut by 4 bases, the J end by 1 base, with 20 bases between. Germline V gene sequence: CDR1 MDHEN, CDR2 SYDVKM. CDR3 in DNA: TGTGCCAGCAGTTCCCCTCGGGGCAGGGGAGGGTCCTATAATTCACCCCTCCACTTT. The encoded protein is CASSSPRGRGGSYNSPLHF.

This chain's CDR3 is CASSSVAKRSYNEQFF. The CDR3 coding sequence is TGTGCCAGCAGTTCGGTAGCGAAACGCTCCTACAATGAGCAGTTCTTC. V gene TRBV28 combines with J gene TRBJ2-1; D perhaps matches TRBD2 (5 bases). CDR1 is MDHEN and CDR2 is SYDVKM in the germline V gene. CDR3 size: 16 residues. V was shortened by 4 bases and J by 0 bases, with 13 bases between the two germline ends.

The J gene is TRBJ2-2, the V gene TRBV25-1; 7 bases align to TRBD1. From germline, CDR1 is MGHDK and CDR2 SYGVNS. Trimming took 3 bases from V and 6 from J; bases not matched to a gene: 10. This CDR3 is built from 16 residues. The CDR3 region is CASSERGRGWAGELFF. CDR3 nucleotide sequence: TGTGCCAGCAGTGAGCGCGGCAGGGGGTGGGCCGGGGAGCTGTTTTTT.

The chain employs TRBV6-1 and TRBJ2-5; 11 bases are shared with TRBD2. The germline CDR1 and CDR2 sequences are MNHNS and SASEGT. The CDR3 sequence is 18 residues long. Trimming took 2 bases from V and 5 from J; bases not matched to a gene: 13. CDR3 DNA sequence: TGTGCCAGCAGTGAAACCTTATCGGCTAGCGGGAGGTTGGAGACCCAGTACTTC. Encoded protein: CASSETLSASGRLETQYF.

V usage is TRBV7-9 and J usage is TRBJ1-2, with TRBD1 as a possible D gene (5 bases). With 5 bases removed from V and 4 bases from J, the gap between germline ends came to 11 bases. CDR3 length equals 13 residues. CDR1 and CDR2 from the germline V gene are SEHNR and FQNEAQ (reference sequence). Written as DNA, the CDR3 is TGTGCCAGCAGCCCGACAGATCCCTATGGCTACACCTTC. It specifies CASSPTDPYGYTF.